Listed below are T cell receptor beta chains from one sample, sequenced in a study of CD8 T cells in Susac syndrome. Via MiXCR, TCRdb re-called the immunoSEQ multiplex PCR reads, giving one row per CDR3 protein. The sample shows some 97,000 distinct CDR3 sequences, 95% of them seen only once. Sequencing used CD8+ T cells from PBMCs. Receptors were obtained from a human donor with Susac syndrome. Each CDR3 is given without its conserved first and last residue. A D gene is named only where the DNA matches it firmly.

v_call,j_call,d_call,cdr3_aa
TRBV28,TRBJ2-5,.,ASSWGTETQY
TRBV27,TRBJ2-1,.,ASTLLRGTGNEQF
TRBV20-1,TRBJ1-2,TRBD1,SASRQGANYGYT
TRBV27,TRBJ2-7,TRBD1,ASSRPGQGFREQY
TRBV5-1,TRBJ2-7,TRBD2,ASSMSLAGGYEQY
TRBV29-1,TRBJ1-1,.,SVERGGRLNTEAF
TRBV29-1,TRBJ2-7,.,SVEESYEQY
TRBV20-1,TRBJ2-5,.,SALVPVAELYQETQY
TRBV15,TRBJ2-7,TRBD2,ATSPSAGGTYEQY
TRBV4-2,TRBJ2-7,.,ASSQLDPGTSYEQY
TRBV20-1,TRBJ2-3,.,SAREIMGGRTDTQY
TRBV3-1,TRBJ2-5,.,ASSPRRDALETQY
TRBV20-1,TRBJ2-1,TRBD2,SPPGGEQF
TRBV3-1,TRBJ1-6,.,ASRRQATNSPLH
TRBV28,TRBJ1-2,.,ASSTPDTRKGGYT
TRBV3-1,TRBJ1-1,.,ASSQRVGYTEAF
TRBV29-1,TRBJ2-3,TRBD2,SLRAGGREDTQY
TRBV27,TRBJ1-5,.,ASSPALPGTPDQPQH
TRBV4-1,TRBJ2-7,.,ASSRVGDGTYEQY
TRBV6-4,TRBJ2-2,TRBD2,ASSERTSTGELV
TRBV9,TRBJ2-1,.,ASSVWETTNNEQF
TRBV15,TRBJ2-6,TRBD1,ATSSPGTGRSGANVLT
TRBV6-6,TRBJ2-5,.,ASCLKETQY
TRBV9,TRBJ2-3,TRBD2,ASSGLLAGADTQY
TRBV29-1,TRBJ1-1,TRBD1,SVSIQGGMNTEAF
TRBV7-2,TRBJ2-7,TRBD1,ASSSGQVYEQY
TRBV7-9,TRBJ1-1,.,AIQTDMNTEAF
TRBV3-1,TRBJ2-7,.,ASSQATGYEQY
TRBV6-5,TRBJ1-6,TRBD1,ASSYIGTGGLSPLH
TRBV7-2,TRBJ2-4,TRBD2,ASSTSGERGYIQY
TRBV27,TRBJ2-5,.,ASSTTGEGETQY
TRBV7-9,TRBJ1-2,.,ASSLASDGDGYT
TRBV12-3/TRBV12-4,TRBJ2-3,TRBD1,ASTQDRGKNTQY
TRBV12-3/TRBV12-4,TRBJ1-2,.,ASSSPGRRRVDYGYT
TRBV4-1,TRBJ1-2,.,ASSQDQETNYGYT
TRBV11-2,TRBJ2-3,.,ASSFSLANTDTQY
TRBV2,TRBJ1-1,TRBD1,ASSQTGGRAEAF
TRBV12-3/TRBV12-4,TRBJ1-1,TRBD1,ASSFDRVGQAF
TRBV4-2,TRBJ2-5,.,ASSQDVEGRNQETQY
TRBV20-1,TRBJ2-1,.,SARGSSSYNEQF
TRBV24-1,TRBJ2-2,TRBD1,ATEGTDNTGELF